The rows below give T cell receptor beta chains drawn from one sample of a study of post-analysis software for immune sequencing data. TCRdb reprocessed the PCR reads with MiXCR, giving one entry per CDR3 protein. The data show 150,000 to 200,000 distinct CDR3 sequences, about 29% seen once. The sequenced sample consisted of blood. Receptors originate from a girl aged 5 to 17 with multiple sclerosis. The CDR3 runs from the conserved cysteine through the conserved F or W. Fields, in order: D gene, J gene, clone size, V gene, CDR3 DNA, CDR3 protein. D genes are given only for firm matches. Clone size is stated in some rows and not others, as once, few, many or a class when expanded.

. TRBJ2-3 few TRBV12-3/TRBV12-4 TGTGCCAGCAGTTTTCGGCGGCATACGCAGTATTTT CASSFRRHTQYF
TRBD2 TRBJ2-1 many TRBV20-1 TGCAGTGCAAGGGGGACTAGCGGGAGAATCTCCTACAATGAGCAGTTCTTC CSARGTSGRISYNEQFF
. TRBJ1-1 . TRBV4-2 TGTGCCAGCAGCCAAGGACAGGTCGGATACACTGAAGCTTTCTTT CASSQGQVGYTEAFF
TRBD1 TRBJ1-2 . TRBV5-1 TGCGCCAGCAGCTTGGCCATGGACAGGGATCTCTATGGCTACACCTTC CASSLAMDRDLYGYTF
TRBD2 TRBJ2-2 . TRBV11-2 TGTGCCAGCAGCTCTACGGGACTAGCGGGAGGACGGGGCGGGGAGCTGTTTTTT CASSSTGLAGGRGGELFF
. TRBJ1-5 many TRBV5-1 TGCGCCAGCAGCTTGGGCCTCGAGCAGCCCCAGCATTTT CASSLGLEQPQHF
TRBD2 TRBJ2-1 . TRBV13 TGTGCCAGCAGCACCGGACTAGCGGGCTCCTACAATGAGCAGTTCTTC CASSTGLAGSYNEQFF
. TRBJ2-7 few TRBV28 TGTGCCAGCAGGGGCCCTAACGGATACGAGCAGTACTTC CASRGPNGYEQYF
. TRBJ2-1 . TRBV29-1 TGCAGCGTTGCCAGGAGCTCCTACAATGAGCAGTTCTTC CSVARSSYNEQFF
. TRBJ2-3 . TRBV4-1 TGCGCCTGCAAAGCCGGAGGACTTATCACAGATACGCAGTATTTT CACKAGGLITDTQYF
TRBD1 TRBJ2-3 many TRBV12-3/TRBV12-4 TGTGCCAGCATCCTAACCGGGACAGAGTCCCCCAGACATACGCAGTATTTT CASILTGTESPRHTQYF
. TRBJ1-2 many TRBV4-1 TGCGCCAGCAGCCAAGAACGACAGGCGCTCAACTATGGCTACACCTTC CASSQERQALNYGYTF
. TRBJ2-7 many TRBV5-5 TGTGCCAGCAGCGGGCTGGGTTGGGAGCAGTACTTC CASSGLGWEQYF
. TRBJ2-7 many TRBV7-9 TGTGCCAGCAGCTTAGGGGCCTCCGAGCAGTACTTC CASSLGASEQYF
. TRBJ2-7 many TRBV5-5 TGTGCCAGCAGCCTGCTAGCGTTTCCCTCCTACGAGCAGTACTTC CASSLLAFPSYEQYF